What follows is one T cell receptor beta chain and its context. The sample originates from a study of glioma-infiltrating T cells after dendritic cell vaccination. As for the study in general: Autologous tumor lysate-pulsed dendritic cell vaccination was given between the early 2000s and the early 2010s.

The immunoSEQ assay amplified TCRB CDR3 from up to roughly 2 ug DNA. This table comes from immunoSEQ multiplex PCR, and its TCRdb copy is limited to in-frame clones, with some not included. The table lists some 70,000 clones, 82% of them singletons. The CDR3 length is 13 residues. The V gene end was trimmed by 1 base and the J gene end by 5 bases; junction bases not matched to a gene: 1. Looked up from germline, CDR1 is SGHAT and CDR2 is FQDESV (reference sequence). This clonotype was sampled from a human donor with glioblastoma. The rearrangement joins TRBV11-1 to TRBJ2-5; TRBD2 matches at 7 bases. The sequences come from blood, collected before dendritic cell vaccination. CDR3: CASSLGLAETQYF. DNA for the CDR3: TGTGCCAGCAGCTTAGGACTAGCCGAGACCCAGTACTTC.